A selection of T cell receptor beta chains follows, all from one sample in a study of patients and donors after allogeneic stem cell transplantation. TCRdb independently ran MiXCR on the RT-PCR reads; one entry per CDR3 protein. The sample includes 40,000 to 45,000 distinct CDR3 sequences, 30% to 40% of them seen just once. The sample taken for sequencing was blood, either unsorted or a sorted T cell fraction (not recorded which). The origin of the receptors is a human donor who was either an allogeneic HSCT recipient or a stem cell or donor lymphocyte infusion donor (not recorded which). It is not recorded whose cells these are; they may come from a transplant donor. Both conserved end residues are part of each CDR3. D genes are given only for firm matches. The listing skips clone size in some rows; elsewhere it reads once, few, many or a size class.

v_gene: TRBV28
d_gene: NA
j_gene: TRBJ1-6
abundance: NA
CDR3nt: TGTGCCAGCAGAATACAGGGATCCTATAATTCACCCCTCCACTTT
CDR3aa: CASRIQGSYNSPLHF

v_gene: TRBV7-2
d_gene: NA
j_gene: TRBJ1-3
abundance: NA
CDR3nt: TGTGCCAGCAGCCTTGGACCGAACGCTGGAAACACCATATATTTT
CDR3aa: CASSLGPNAGNTIYF

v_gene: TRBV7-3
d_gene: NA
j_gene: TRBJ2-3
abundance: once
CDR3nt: TGTGCCAGCAGCCCCAAAAGGGACACAGATACGCAGTATTTT
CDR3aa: CASSPKRDTDTQYF

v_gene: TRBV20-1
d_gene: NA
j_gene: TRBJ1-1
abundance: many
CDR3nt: TGCAGTGCTAGAGCCATGGGGGTGAACACTGAAGCTTTCTTT
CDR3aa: CSARAMGVNTEAFF

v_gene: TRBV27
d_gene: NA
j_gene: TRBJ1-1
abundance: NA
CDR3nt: TGTGCCAGCAGTTGGGGACCGTACCCGAACACTGAAGCTTTCTTT
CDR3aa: CASSWGPYPNTEAFF

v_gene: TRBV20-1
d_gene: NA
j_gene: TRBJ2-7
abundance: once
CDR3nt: TGCAGTGCTAGTGTACAGGCAAGGCGAACCTACGAGCAGTACTTC
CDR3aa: CSASVQARRTYEQYF

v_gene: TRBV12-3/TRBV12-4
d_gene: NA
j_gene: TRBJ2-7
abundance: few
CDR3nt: TGTGCCAGCACACCTTCGGGGGGCGGCACCTACGAGCAGTACTTC
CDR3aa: CASTPSGGGTYEQYF

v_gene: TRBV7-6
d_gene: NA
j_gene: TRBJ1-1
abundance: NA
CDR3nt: TGTGCCAGCAGCGGGGGGACTCTGGGGAGCACTGAAGCTTTCTTT
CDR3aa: CASSGGTLGSTEAFF

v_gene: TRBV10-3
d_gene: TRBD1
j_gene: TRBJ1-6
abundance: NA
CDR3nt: TGTGCCATCAGTAGGACAGGGCTAATGGATTCACCCCTCCACTTT
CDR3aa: CAISRTGLMDSPLHF

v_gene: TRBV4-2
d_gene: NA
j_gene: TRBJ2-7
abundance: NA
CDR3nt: TGTGCCAGCAGCCCCTCACGGGAAGGAGGGCGCCGTTACGAGCAGTACTTC
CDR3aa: CASSPSREGGRRYEQYF

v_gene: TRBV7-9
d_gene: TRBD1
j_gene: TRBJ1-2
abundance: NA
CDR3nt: TGTGCCAGCAGCTCGGGACAGGGAGGGGGAGGCTACACCTTC
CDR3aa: CASSSGQGGGGYTF

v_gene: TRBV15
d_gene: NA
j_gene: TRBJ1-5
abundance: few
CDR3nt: TGTGCCACCAGCAGAGATGGTTCCGGGAGAGGCAATCAGCCCCAGCATTTT
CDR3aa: CATSRDGSGRGNQPQHF

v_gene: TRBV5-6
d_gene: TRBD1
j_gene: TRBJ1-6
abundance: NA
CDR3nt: TGTGCCAGCAGACTAGCGACGGGACAGTATAATTCACCCCTCCACTTT
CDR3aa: CASRLATGQYNSPLHF

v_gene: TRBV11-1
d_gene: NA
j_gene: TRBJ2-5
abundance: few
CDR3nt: TGTGCCAGCAGCCTCGGCAGGGAGACCCAGTACTTC
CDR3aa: CASSLGRETQYF

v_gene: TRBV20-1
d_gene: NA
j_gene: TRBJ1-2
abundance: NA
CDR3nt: TGCAGTGCTAGAGATTTCTATGGCTACACCTTC
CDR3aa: CSARDFYGYTF

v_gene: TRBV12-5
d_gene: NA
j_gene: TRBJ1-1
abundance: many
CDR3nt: TGTGCTAGTGGTTTGGCCAGGGGCGGAGGTACTGAAGCTTTCTTT
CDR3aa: CASGLARGGGTEAFF

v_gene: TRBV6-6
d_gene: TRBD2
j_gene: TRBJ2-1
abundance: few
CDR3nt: TGTGCCAGCAGTTCCGATCTACTAGCGGGGGCCTACAATGAGCAGTTCTTC
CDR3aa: CASSSDLLAGAYNEQFF

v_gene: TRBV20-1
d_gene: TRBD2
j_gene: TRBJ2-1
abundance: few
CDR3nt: TGCAGTGCTCCTCCGGCTAGCGGGAAACACAATGAGCAGTTCTTC
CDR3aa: CSAPPASGKHNEQFF